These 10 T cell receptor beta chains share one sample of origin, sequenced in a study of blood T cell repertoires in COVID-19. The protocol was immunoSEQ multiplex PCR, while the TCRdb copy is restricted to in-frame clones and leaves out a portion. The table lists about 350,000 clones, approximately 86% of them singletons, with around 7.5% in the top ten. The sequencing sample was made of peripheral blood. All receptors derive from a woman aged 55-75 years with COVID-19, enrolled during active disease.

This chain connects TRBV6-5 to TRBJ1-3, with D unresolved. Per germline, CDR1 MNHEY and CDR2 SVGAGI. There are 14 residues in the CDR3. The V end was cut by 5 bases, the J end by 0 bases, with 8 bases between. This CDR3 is CASSHGRSGNTIYF. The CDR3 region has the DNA TGTGCCAGCAGTCATGGGCGCTCTGGAAACACCATATATTTT.

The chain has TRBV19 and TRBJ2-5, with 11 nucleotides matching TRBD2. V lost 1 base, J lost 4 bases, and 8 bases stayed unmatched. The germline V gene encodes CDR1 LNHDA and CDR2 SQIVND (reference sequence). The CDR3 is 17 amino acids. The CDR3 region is CASSIGVTSGGPETQYF. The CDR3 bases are TGTGCCAGTAGTATAGGCGTAACTAGCGGGGGACCAGAGACCCAGTACTTC.

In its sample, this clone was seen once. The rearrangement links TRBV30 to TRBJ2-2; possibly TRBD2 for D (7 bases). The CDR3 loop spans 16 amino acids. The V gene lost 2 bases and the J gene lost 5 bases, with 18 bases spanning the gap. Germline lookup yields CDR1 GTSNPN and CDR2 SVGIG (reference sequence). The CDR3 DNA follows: TGTGCCTGGAGTCCTAGCCGGCGGGGGCTAACCGGGGAGCTGTTTTTT. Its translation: CAWSPSRRGLTGELFF.

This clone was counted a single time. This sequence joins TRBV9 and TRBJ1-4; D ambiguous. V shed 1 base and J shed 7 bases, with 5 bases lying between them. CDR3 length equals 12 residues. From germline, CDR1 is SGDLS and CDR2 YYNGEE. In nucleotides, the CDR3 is TGTGCCAGCAGCGTATCCGGTGAAAAACTGTTTTTT. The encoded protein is CASSVSGEKLFF.

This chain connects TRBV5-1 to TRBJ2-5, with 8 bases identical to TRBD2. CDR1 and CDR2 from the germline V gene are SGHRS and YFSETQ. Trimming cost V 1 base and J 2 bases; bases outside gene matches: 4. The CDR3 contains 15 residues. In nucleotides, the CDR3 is TGCGCCAGCAGCTTGCGGGGGGGCCGGCAAGAGACCCAGTACTTC. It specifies CASSLRGGRQETQYF.

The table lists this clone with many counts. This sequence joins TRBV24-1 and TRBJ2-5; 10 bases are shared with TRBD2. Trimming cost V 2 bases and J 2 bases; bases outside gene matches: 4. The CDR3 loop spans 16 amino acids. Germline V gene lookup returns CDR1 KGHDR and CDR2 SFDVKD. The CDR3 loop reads CATSDSKRGGQETQYF. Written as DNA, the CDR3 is TGTGCCACCAGTGATTCCAAGCGGGGGGGACAAGAGACCCAGTACTTC.

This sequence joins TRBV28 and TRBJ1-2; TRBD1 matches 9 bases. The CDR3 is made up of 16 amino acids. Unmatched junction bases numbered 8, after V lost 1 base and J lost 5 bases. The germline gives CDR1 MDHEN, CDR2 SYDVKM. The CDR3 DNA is TGTGCCAGCAGTTTATTAGGGGGACAGGGATTATATGGCTACACCTTC. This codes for CASSLLGGQGLYGYTF.

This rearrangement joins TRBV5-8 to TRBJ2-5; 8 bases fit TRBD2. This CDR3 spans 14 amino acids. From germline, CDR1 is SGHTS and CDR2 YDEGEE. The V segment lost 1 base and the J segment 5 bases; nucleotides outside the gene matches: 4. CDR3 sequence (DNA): TGTGCCAGCAGCTTGACGGGGGGGCCGGAGACCCAGTACTTC. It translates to CASSLTGGPETQYF.

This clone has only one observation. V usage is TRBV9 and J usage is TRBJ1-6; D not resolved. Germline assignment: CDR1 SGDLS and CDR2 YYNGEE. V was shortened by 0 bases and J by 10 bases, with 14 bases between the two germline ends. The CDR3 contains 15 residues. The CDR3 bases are TGTGCCAGCAGCGTAGGTGGCAGTGTAATCTCACCCCTCCACTTT. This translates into CASSVGGSVISPLHF.

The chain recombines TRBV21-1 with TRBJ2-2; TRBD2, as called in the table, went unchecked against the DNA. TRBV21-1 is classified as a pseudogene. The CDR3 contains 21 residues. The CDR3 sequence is CASSKGTSGGPRRPVTGELFF. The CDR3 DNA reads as TGTGCCAGCAGCAAAGGGACTAGCGGGGGGCCCCGCCGTCCGGTCACCGGGGAGCTGTTTTTT.